This T cell receptor beta chain was documented in a study of PD-1 blockade in classical Hodgkin lymphoma. Study-wide background: It was nivolumab at 3 mg/kg, given intravenously every 2 weeks, that patients received.

Study-level points and caveats: Baseline diversity was lower in partial responders and progressors than complete responders. The authors have not defined what causes the repertoire differences, possibly disease activity or prior therapy.

The repertoire was sequenced with immunoSEQ multiplex PCR; TCRdb's copy has only in-frame clones and lacks some. The table lists approximately 89,000 clones, 83% of them singletons. Concerning this clone: Its target is not known.

The time point was: cycle 4 day 1 (C4D1), after 5 to 7 weeks of nivolumab. Each patient experienced a relapse that followed autologous stem cell transplantation, and brentuximab vedotin exposure varied. Patients reached a best response of complete response, partial response or progressive disease. Source: peripheral blood mononuclear cells (PBMCs), taken before the fourth cycle of nivolumab. The clonotype comes from a human donor with classical Hodgkin lymphoma.

The CDR3, as DNA: TGCAGCGTCGTTACGGGACAGTGGGGTGATACGCAGTATTTT. Its translation: CSVVTGQWGDTQYF. The J gene is TRBJ2-3, the V gene TRBV29-1, with 7 bases fitting TRBD1. V shed 6 bases, J shed 6 bases, and the junction held 12 bases outside the gene matches. Germline V CDR1 and CDR2: SQVTM, ANQGSEA. This CDR3 has 14 residues.